These T cell receptor beta chains were read from a single sample in a study of PD-L1 blockade in urothelial cancer. Method: immunoSEQ multiplex PCR; TCRdb's copy keeps in-frame clones and lacks some. Here the sample spans around 35,000 clones, about four fifths being singletons. Source: PBMCs, taken around atezolizumab (anti-PD-L1) treatment. These receptors all come from a man in his 60s with urothelial cancer. Each CDR3 is given with its conserved first and last residue. D genes are given only for firm matches. Size values are once, few and many counts, or a class for expanded clones, and some rows have none.

j_gene,v_gene,abundance,d_gene,CDR3nt,CDR3aa
TRBJ1-2,TRBV27,-,-,TGTGCCAGCAGTAACCTCGGAGGTAACTATGGCTACACCTTC,CASSNLGGNYGYTF
TRBJ1-4,TRBV18,-,-,TGTGCCAGCTCACTTCACCCAGGGGCAACTAATGAAAAACTGTTTTTT,CASSLHPGATNEKLFF
TRBJ1-4,TRBV14,-,TRBD1,TGTGCCAACGGGACAGGGGTCGGGGAAAAACTGTTTTTT,CANGTGVGEKLFF
TRBJ1-6,TRBV30,-,-,TGTGCCTGGAGTGTACGGGGAGGGGTGTTTTATAATTCACCCCTCCACTTT,CAWSVRGGVFYNSPLHF
TRBJ1-1,TRBV28,-,-,TGTGCCAGCAGTCCTCCTCTTTGGGGCAGGGGAAAGGGAACTGAAGCTTTCTTT,CASSPPLWGRGKGTEAFF
TRBJ2-2,TRBV7-9,-,-,TGTGCCAGCAGCTCACCCAGGGGTTACACCGGGGAGCTGTTTTTT,CASSSPRGYTGELFF
TRBJ1-2,TRBV2,-,-,TGTGCCAGCAGTCCCCGGACTCAAAACTATGGCTACACCTTC,CASSPRTQNYGYTF
TRBJ2-3,TRBV5-1,-,-,TGCGCCAGCAGCACAGTCACCGAAAGCACAGATACGCAGTATTTT,CASSTVTESTDTQYF
TRBJ2-2,TRBV9,-,TRBD1,TGTGCCAGCAGCCCGGACAGGGCCGGGGAGCTGTTTTTT,CASSPDRAGELFF
TRBJ2-1,TRBV7-9,-,TRBD1,TGTGCCAGCAGCCCCCGGGACAGGAGCTCCTACAATGAGCAGTTCTTC,CASSPRDRSSYNEQFF
TRBJ2-1,TRBV2,-,-,TGTGCCAGCAGGGGCTTAAGGGGTCTCAATGAGCAGTTCTTC,CASRGLRGLNEQFF
TRBJ1-2,TRBV6-7,-,-,TGTGCCAGCAGCCCTAGGACAGCCGTTAATTGGACCTATGGCTACACCTTC,CASSPRTAVNWTYGYTF
TRBJ2-7,TRBV5-1,-,-,TGCGCCAGCAGCTCGGGACACCCCTCTTACGAGCAGTACTTC,CASSSGHPSYEQYF
TRBJ2-7,TRBV6-8,-,-,TGTGCTAGCAGGCACGGGGAGGCATACGAGCAGTACTTC,CASRHGEAYEQYF
TRBJ2-1,TRBV6-1,-,-,TGTGCCAGCACCCTGAGCTATGATGGGCTAAATGAGCAGTTCTTC,CASTLSYDGLNEQFF
TRBJ2-5,TRBV5-1,-,TRBD1,TGCGCCAGCAGCCTACAGGGACAGGAGACCCAGTACTTC,CASSLQGQETQYF
TRBJ2-4,TRBV5-4,-,TRBD2,TGTGCCAGCAGCCGAGCGGGGGAGGAGGGAAACATTCAGTACTTC,CASSRAGEEGNIQYF
TRBJ2-3,TRBV2,-,TRBD1,TGTGCCAGCAGTGAATGGACAGGGGTAGCAGATACGCAGTATTTT,CASSEWTGVADTQYF
TRBJ2-1,TRBV2,-,-,TGTGCCAGCAGTGATGAGGGATCCTTTTGGAATGAGCAGTTCTTC,CASSDEGSFWNEQFF
TRBJ1-4,TRBV6-1,-,TRBD1,TGTGCCAGCGGCAGACAGGGCGGCGATGAAAAACTGTTTTTT,CASGRQGGDEKLFF
TRBJ1-6,TRBV28,-,TRBD1,TGTGCCAGCAGACAAGACGGGACAGGGGGTTCACCCCTCCACTTT,CASRQDGTGGSPLHF
TRBJ2-3,TRBV5-1,-,TRBD1,TGCGCCAGCAGCACGGACAGGGGGGACACAGATACGCAGTATTTT,CASSTDRGDTDTQYF
TRBJ2-3,TRBV11-2,once,TRBD1,TGTGCCAGCAGATCCGGGACAGGGGTCGCAGATACGCAGTATTTT,CASRSGTGVADTQYF
TRBJ1-3,TRBV5-6,-,TRBD1,TGTGCCAGCAGAATGACAGGGTCGGGGAACACCATATATTTT,CASRMTGSGNTIYF
TRBJ2-5,TRBV5-1,-,-,TGCGCCAGCAAGGGTAGCGGACAAGAGACCCAGTACTTC,CASKGSGQETQYF
TRBJ2-3,TRBV4-1,-,TRBD1,TGCGCCAGCAGCCTGGAAGGGACAGGGGGTGATACGCAGTATTTT,CASSLEGTGGDTQYF
TRBJ2-3,TRBV5-1,-,-,TGCGCCAGCAGCTTGGGGGACAACCAGGCAGATACGCAGTATTTT,CASSLGDNQADTQYF
TRBJ1-1,TRBV25-1,-,TRBD1,TGTGCCAGCAGTGCCTTGACAGGGGGGAACACTGAAGCTTTCTTT,CASSALTGGNTEAFF
TRBJ2-5,TRBV7-3,-,TRBD1,TGTGCCAGCAGCTCGACCGGGACAGGGCTGGAGACCCAGTACTTC,CASSSTGTGLETQYF
TRBJ1-1,TRBV19,-,-,TGTGCCAGTAGTATTTCCGTGAACACTGAAGCTTTCTTT,CASSISVNTEAFF
TRBJ1-5,TRBV18,-,TRBD1,TGTGCCAGCTCACCACCGTCCCTTGACAGGGAAACTAGCAATCAGCCCCAGCATTTT,CASSPPSLDRETSNQPQHF
TRBJ2-3,TRBV10-3,-,TRBD2,TGTGCCATCAGTGAGTCCGCTAGCGGGGGGGCCCCCGATCCCACAGATACGCAGTATTTT,CAISESASGGAPDPTDTQYF
TRBJ2-5,TRBV5-6,-,TRBD1,TGTGCCAGCAGCCCGGACAGGGGGCGTCGAGAAGAGACCCAGTACTTC,CASSPDRGRREETQYF
TRBJ1-4,TRBV5-1,-,TRBD1,TGCGCCAGCAGCTCGGGACAGGGTATGGAAAAACTGTTTTTT,CASSSGQGMEKLFF
TRBJ2-3,TRBV27,-,TRBD2,TGTGCCAGCAGTTTAGGGACTAGCACCTCCGTCAATACGCAGTATTTT,CASSLGTSTSVNTQYF
TRBJ1-2,TRBV28,few,-,TGTGCCAGCAGTTCCCAGGGTATCTATGGCTACACCTTC,CASSSQGIYGYTF
TRBJ2-2,TRBV9,-,-,TGTGCCAGCAGCCCCCCCGACAGGACCGGGGAGCTGTTTTTT,CASSPPDRTGELFF
TRBJ2-3,TRBV5-4,-,TRBD2,TGTGCCAGCAGCTGGGGTAGCGGGGTAGATACGCAGTATTTT,CASSWGSGVDTQYF
TRBJ1-1,TRBV15,-,-,TGTGCCACCAGCTCCCGAGGGACTGAAGCTTTCTTT,CATSSRGTEAFF
TRBJ1-1,TRBV29-1,-,-,TGCAGCGTTGAAGATGAGAAGGGGTGGGCTTTCTTT,CSVEDEKGWAFF
TRBJ2-7,TRBV13,-,TRBD1,TGTGCCAGCATAAAAAGAGGGACAGGCCGATCCTACGAGCAGTACTTC,CASIKRGTGRSYEQYF
TRBJ2-3,TRBV5-1,-,-,TGCGCCAGCAGCTGGGGGGGCCCAGCCGATACGCAGTATTTT,CASSWGGPADTQYF
TRBJ1-6,TRBV19,-,-,TGTGCCAGTAGTATTCTGGCTTCACCCCTCCACTTT,CASSILASPLHF
TRBJ1-1,TRBV4-1,-,TRBD1,TGCGCCAGCAGCCGGACAGCTGTCAGGGGGCCGACTGAAGCTTTCTTT,CASSRTAVRGPTEAFF
TRBJ2-2,TRBV4-1,-,-,TGCGCCAGCAGCCAAGCCGCAGGTGGCAGGGACACCGGGGAGCTGTTTTTT,CASSQAAGGRDTGELFF
TRBJ1-6,TRBV5-6,once,TRBD1,TGTGCCAGCAGCTCCGGACAGGTGCTAGGCTCACCCCTCCACTTT,CASSSGQVLGSPLHF
TRBJ1-6,TRBV6-4,-,-,TGTGCCAGCAGTGACCTTGGACAGCTATTAGATTCACCCCTCCACTTT,CASSDLGQLLDSPLHF
TRBJ2-3,TRBV6-1,-,-,TGTGCCAGCAGTGAATTGACAGGTTTGGTGGATACGCAGTATTTT,CASSELTGLVDTQYF
TRBJ2-3,TRBV7-9,-,-,TGTGCCAGCCTCAGATCTAGCACAGATACGCAGTATTTT,CASLRSSTDTQYF
TRBJ2-1,TRBV9,once,TRBD2,TGTGCCAGCAGCTTCGGGGGGGCGGGCAATGAGCAGTTCTTC,CASSFGGAGNEQFF
TRBJ1-5,TRBV27,-,TRBD1,TGTGCTTCGGGGGACAGACACCAGCCCCAGCATTTT,CASGDRHQPQHF
TRBJ2-7,TRBV30,-,TRBD1,TGTGCCTGGAGCGCTGGGACAGGGCTCGACGAGCAGTACTTC,CAWSAGTGLDEQYF
TRBJ2-1,TRBV10-1,-,TRBD2,TGCGCCAGCAGTGATCCCAGCGGGGGGGCCCCTGAGCAGTTCTTC,CASSDPSGGAPEQFF